This T cell receptor (beta chain) comes out of a study of cytomegalovirus exposure and HLA in healthy donors. The assay was immunoSEQ multiplex PCR, and TCRdb's table has in-frame clones only and misses some. This sample yields 200,000 to 250,000 clones, of which around 87% are seen a single time; approximately 2.5% belongs to the top ten. Germline CDR1 reads MNHEY; CDR2 reads SMNVEV (reference sequence). V lost 6 bases to trimming and J lost 7 bases, with 12 bases between them. The CDR3 runs 12 residues. The V gene is TRBV27, the J gene TRBJ1-1; no firm D call. The source is a man in his late teens or twenties in good health and CMV-seronegative. The source material was PBMCs. The CDR3 sequence is CASREGYGEAFF. The DNA for the CDR3 is TGTGCCAGCAGAGAGGGTTATGGTGAAGCTTTCTTT.